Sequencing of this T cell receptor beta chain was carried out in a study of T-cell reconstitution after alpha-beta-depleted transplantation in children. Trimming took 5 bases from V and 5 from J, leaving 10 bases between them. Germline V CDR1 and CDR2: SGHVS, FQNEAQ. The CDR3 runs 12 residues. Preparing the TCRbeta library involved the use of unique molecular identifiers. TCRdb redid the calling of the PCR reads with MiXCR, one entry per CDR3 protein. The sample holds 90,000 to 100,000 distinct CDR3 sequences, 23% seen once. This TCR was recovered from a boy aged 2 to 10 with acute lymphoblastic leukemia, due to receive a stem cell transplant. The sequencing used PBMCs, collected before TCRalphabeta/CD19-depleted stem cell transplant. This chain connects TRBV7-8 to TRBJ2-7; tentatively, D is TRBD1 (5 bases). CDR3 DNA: TGTGCCAGCAGCCAGGGTCCGGACGAGCAGTACTTC. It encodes CASSQGPDEQYF.